This T cell receptor (beta chain) was captured in a study of blood T cell repertoires in COVID-19 (dated by TCRdb to 2020 to 2022). Background on the whole study: Collaborator samples came from the United States, Italy and Spain and covered acute and convalescent phases of COVID-19. The samples were drawn from two sources: the first 160 participants of the ongoing ImmuneRACE study, and fewer than 1,500 subjects contributed by 6 global collaborators. A de-identified subject ID, COVID-19 status, age in years and sex were almost always included in the sample metadata. Where available, HLA class I and class II types were taken from metadata supplied by the sample provider and were not determined by assay-based typing. Deeply sampled blood TCRbeta repertoires from subjects exposed to, actively infected with, or recovered from COVID-19 were included in the dataset. The prospective study material was composed of cDNA or gDNA derived from T cells, B-cell-depleted T cells, or PBMCs. A freely available public database, intended as a resource for researchers studying the immune response to SARS-CoV-2, is where the repertoires were released. The research as a whole found: How much clinical and demographic metadata was included differed by source and by participant, and the metadata was provided uncurated.

Participants in the prospective study were enrolled through a virtual design, were aged about 18 to 100 years, and lived in 24 United States geographic areas. In the prospective study, cohorts were assigned on the basis of participant-reported clinical history obtained from a screening survey and a study questionnaire. For ImmuneRACE Cohort 3, a participant was defined as recovered based on two consecutive negative NP/OP PCR tests, clearance by a healthcare professional, or resolution of symptoms. In the prospective study, mobile phlebotomists collected whole blood, serum and a nasopharyngeal or oropharyngeal swab from each participant. Prospective study participants could optionally give additional blood draws and questionnaires over a roughly 2-month period. Prospective study blood samples were shipped either frozen or at room temperature before DNA extraction. TCRbeta CDR3 regions were amplified from genomic DNA using the immunoSEQ Assay, a bias-controlled multiplex PCR. In the authors' own workflow: Nucleated cell counts per sample were estimated from amplification of reference gene primers within the assay. To quantify the absolute abundance of each unique TCRbeta CDR3 rearrangement, sequence reads were collapsed and filtered. For each sample, productive Simpson clonality was calculated by taking the square root of Simpson's diversity index across productive rearrangements. The table was pulled from immuneACCESS by TCRdb, which kept in-frame rearrangements only. Such tables lose some clones; where checked, under half of the loss comes from unresolved V genes, and the rest has no known cause. The V and J calls and clone size are taken from that table; D and trimming were inferred from the DNA. The table for this sample lists roughly 150,000 clones; about 82% of them were counted only once. The top ten clonotypes cover less than 7% of the sample.

In the case of this clone: The clone's antigen remains unknown. No clone much larger than this one lies a single base away; base qualities are absent.

Trimming at the junction amounts to 5 bases on V and 3 bases on J, and the germline ends lie 11 bases apart. The germline V gene (reference sequence) specifies LNHDA as CDR1 and SQIVND as CDR2. Measured from the cysteine to the phenylalanine, the CDR3 is 14 residues long. The CDR3 DNA has 42 bases and is translated from base 1. The chain couples TRBV19 to TRBJ1-5; TRBD1 is perhaps the D gene, given 5 matching bases. This clonotype was obtained from a woman aged 35 to 49 who had recovered from COVID-19. The sequencing input was PBMCs or T cells enriched from blood (not recorded which). The CDR3 has the sequence CASSPWDFNQPQHF. The DNA sequence follows: TGTGCCAGTAGTCCCTGGGACTTCAATCAGCCCCAGCATTTT.